The 23 T cell receptor beta chains reported below all come from one sample, sequenced in a study of blood T cell repertoires in COVID-19. Sequenced by immunoSEQ multiplex PCR; TCRdb stores in-frame clones only, minus some. The sample includes hundreds of thousands of clones, 75% to 90% of them seen just once. Material for sequencing was peripheral blood. These receptor sequences come from a woman aged 55-70 years with COVID-19, enrolled during active disease.

This clone occurred many times. The J gene is TRBJ2-7, the V gene TRBV7-6; weak D call: TRBD1 (5 bases). The CDR3 has 15 residues. V lost 4 bases and J lost 1, with 14 bases in between. The V gene's germline CDR1 is SGHVS and CDR2 FNYEAQ. The CDR3 reads CASSSQEGASYEQYF. CDR3 nucleotide sequence: TGTGCCAGCAGCTCACAAGAAGGGGCATCCTACGAGCAGTACTTC.

The rearrangement joins TRBV11-3 to TRBJ1-5; possible D gene TRBD1, 5 bases. The germline V gene encodes CDR1 SGHNT and CDR2 YENEEA. The CDR3 totals 13 residues. Between the trimmed V and J ends, which lost 4 bases and 6 bases, there was a span of 10 bases. The CDR3 spells CASSSRGSQPQHF. CDR3 DNA: TGTGCCAGCAGCTCTCGGGGGTCTCAGCCCCAGCATTTT. Combining the CDR3 with reference TRBV11-3 and TRBJ1-5 gives the whole variable domain EAGVVQSPRYKIIEKKQPVAFWCNPISGHNTLYWYLQNLGQGPELLIRYENEEAVDDSQLPKDRFSAERLKGVDSTLKIQPAELGDSAVYLCASSSRGSQPQHFGDGTRLSIL.

The V and J genes are TRBV30 and TRBJ2-1; possibly TRBD1 for D (5 bases). Trimming pared 0 bases from V and 4 bases from J, leaving 7 bases between. Germline V gives CDR1 GTSNPN, CDR2 SVGIG (reference sequence). This CDR3 has 13 residues. The CDR3 region has the DNA TGTGCCTGGAGTGTACAGGAGTACAATGAGCAGTTCTTC. Translating it yields CAWSVQEYNEQFF. The variable domain in full, completed from reference TRBV30 and TRBJ2-1, reads SQTIHQWPATLVQPVGSPLSLECTVEGTSNPNLYWYRQAAGRGLQLLFYSVGIGQISSEVPQNLSASRPQDRQFILSSKKLLLSDSGFYLCAWSVQEYNEQFFGPGTRLTVL.

The chain carries TRBV6-2 or TRBV6-3 and TRBJ2-3; D may be TRBD2 (6 bases). CDR1 and CDR2 (germline): MNHEY, SVGEGT. The CDR3 length is 15 residues. V was clipped by 6 bases and J by 5 bases, with 18 bases between them. The CDR3 is CASSQPGLGKDTQYF. In DNA form, the CDR3 reads TGTGCCAGCAGCCAACCGGGACTCGGGAAAGATACGCAGTATTTT.

This clone was seen just once. The J gene is TRBJ2-5, the V gene TRBV10-3, with D hard to call. The ends were cut back, 10 bases at V and 4 bases at J, with 19 bases in the middle. The CDR3 contains 14 residues. CDR1 is ENHRY, CDR2 SYGVKD, per germline. The CDR3 region is CATGVGAVGETQYF. The CDR3 DNA follows: TGTGCCACTGGAGTGGGTGCAGTAGGAGAGACCCAGTACTTC.

The rearrangement uses TRBV24-1 and TRBJ2-1; D possibly corresponds to TRBD2 (6 bases). V was cut by 4 bases and J by 8 bases, with 11 bases left in between. This CDR3 spans 13 amino acids. CDR1 KGHDR and CDR2 SFDVKD come from the germline V gene. The CDR3 here is CATSDAGTYEQFF. DNA of the CDR3: TGTGCCACCAGTGACGCCGGGACTTATGAGCAGTTCTTC.

The chain couples TRBV5-1 to TRBJ2-3, with a possible D match to TRBD1 (5 bases). The CDR3 covers 16 residues. With 1 base removed from V and 0 bases from J, the gap between germline ends came to 12 bases. Germline V gene sequence: CDR1 SGHRS, CDR2 YFSETQ. The CDR3 sequence: CASSLSRGASTDTQYF. The CDR3 DNA reads as TGCGCCAGCAGCTTGAGTCGTGGGGCAAGCACAGATACGCAGTATTTT.

V usage is TRBV5-1 and J usage is TRBJ2-1; TRBD2 agrees at 9 bases. The CDR3 is 15 residues long. Germline V gives CDR1 SGHRS, CDR2 YFSETQ. The V gene end was trimmed by 4 bases and the J gene end by 4 bases; junction bases not matched to a gene: 6. The CDR3 nucleotides read TGCGCCAGCAGCCCTAGCGGGGTGCAGTACAATGAGCAGTTCTTC. Its translation is CASSPSGVQYNEQFF. The whole variable domain, remainder taken from reference TRBV5-1 and TRBJ2-1, is KAGVTQTPRYLIKTRGQQVTLSCSPISGHRSVSWYQQTPGQGLQFLFEYFSETQRNKGNFPGRFSGRQFSNSRSEMNVSTLELGDSALYLCASSPSGVQYNEQFFGPGTRLTVL.

V usage is TRBV7-9 and J usage is TRBJ1-1; 8 positions agree with TRBD1. The germline gives CDR1 SEHNR, CDR2 FQNEAQ (reference sequence). There are 13 residues in the CDR3. V was pared by 5 bases and J by 4 bases, with 3 bases of the junction left unmatched. The CDR3 bases are TGTGCCAGCAGCGCGCAGGGGGCCACTGAAGCTTTCTTT. As protein: CASSAQGATEAFF.

The V and J genes are TRBV19 and TRBJ2-1; no clear D. The CDR3 has 15 amino acids. The V end lost 5 bases, the J end lost 0 bases, and 11 bases lay between the germline ends. CDR1 and CDR2 from the germline V gene are LNHDA and SQIVND (reference sequence). The CDR3 spells CASSPRSYSYNEQFF. In DNA, the CDR3 is TGTGCCAGTAGTCCCCGCTCCTACTCCTACAATGAGCAGTTCTTC.

V and J are TRBV2 and TRBJ1-2; unclear D gene. The CDR3 covers 13 residues. Germline V CDR1 and CDR2: SNHLY, FYNNEI. Trimming left V 4 bases short and J 4 bases short, with 10 bases between. The CDR3 DNA reads as TGTGCCAGCAGTGCCCCTCGCGGCTATGGCTACACCTTC. Protein sequence: CASSAPRGYGYTF. Together with reference TRBV2 and TRBJ1-2, the CDR3 gives the full variable domain: EPEVTQTPSHQVTQMGQEVILRCVPISNHLYFYWYRQILGQKVEFLVSFYNNEISEKSEIFDDQFSVERPDGSNFTLKIRSTKLEDSAMYFCASSAPRGYGYTFGSGTRLTVV.

In DNA form, the CDR3 reads TGTGTCAGAAGCTTAGAGTGGGGACTAGCGGGGGACCCTACTTCTCAGTACTTC. Translating gives CVRSLEWGLAGDPTSQYF. The chain carries TRBV7-5 and TRBJ2-5; the D segment call TRBD2 is taken from the table without a DNA check. TRBV7-5 is tagged as a pseudogene. This CDR3 region has 18 residues.

V and J are TRBV30 and TRBJ1-2; TRBD1 agrees at 7 bases. CDR1 is GTSNPN and CDR2 is SVGIG in the germline V gene (reference sequence). The CDR3 has 13 amino acids. With 5 bases clipped from V and 8 bases from J, the junction kept 11 bases outside the gene matches. The CDR3 loop reads CAWSPEGARGYTF. The CDR3 nucleotides read TGTGCCTGGTCCCCCGAGGGGGCAAGAGGCTACACCTTC.

The gene calls are TRBV5-1 and TRBJ2-5; 10 bases map to TRBD1. V shed 2 bases and J 5 bases; nucleotides not matched to a gene: 12. In germline, CDR1 is SGHRS, CDR2 YFSETQ. The CDR3 is made up of 17 amino acids. CDR3 sequence reads: CASSLGTGAGLGETQYF. The CDR3 DNA reads TGCGCCAGCAGCTTAGGGACAGGGGCGGGGCTGGGCGAGACCCAGTACTTC.

This clone appeared a single time. This chain links TRBV6-5 with TRBJ2-7; D might be TRBD1 (6 bases). There are 13 residues in the CDR3. CDR1 is MNHEY and CDR2 is SVGAGI in the germline V gene. V lost 2 bases to trimming and J lost 2 bases, with 7 bases between them. CDR3 DNA: TGTGCCAGCAGTTACGACAGGACCTACGAGCAGTACTTC. Translation: CASSYDRTYEQYF.

The V call is TRBV4-1, the J call TRBJ2-7; 14 nucleotides agree with TRBD2. V lost 6 bases, J lost 0 bases, and 16 bases stayed unmatched. Germline CDR1 and CDR2: MGHRA and YSYEKL. The length of the CDR3 is 20 residues. The CDR3 DNA sequence: TGCGCCAGCAGTCGAAAACCGGGACTAGCGGGGGACCCGAGCTCCTACGAGCAGTACTTC. It is translated as CASSRKPGLAGDPSSYEQYF.

The rearrangement links TRBV6-2 or TRBV6-3 to TRBJ2-5; weak D call: TRBD2 (5 bases). Germline V gene sequence: CDR1 MNHEY, CDR2 SVGEGT. The length of the CDR3 is 15 residues. V lost 4 bases to trimming and J lost 2 bases, with 14 bases between them. CDR3 DNA sequence: TGTGCCAGCAGTTCGGGGATTTACCCGCAAGAGACCCAGTACTTC. This codes for CASSSGIYPQETQYF.

The chain recombines TRBV12-3 or TRBV12-4 with TRBJ1-4; D is unresolved. V shed 6 bases and J shed 7 bases, with 9 bases lying between them. CDR3 length: 12 residues. This chain's CDR3 is CASRQSGEKLFF. As DNA, the CDR3 is TGTGCCAGCAGACAATCAGGTGAAAAACTGTTTTTT.

J is TRBJ1-4 and V is TRBV7-9; D remains unclear. Germline CDR1 reads SEHNR; CDR2 reads FQNEAQ (reference sequence). The CDR3 sequence is 15 residues long. V was cut by 2 bases and J by 0 bases, with 7 bases left in between. The DNA for the CDR3 is TGTGCCAGCAGCTTACCTTTAGCAACTAATGAAAAACTGTTTTTT. Translation: CASSLPLATNEKLFF.

The rearrangement links TRBV19 to TRBJ2-7; 9 bases line up with TRBD1. V trimming: 4 bases; J trimming: 2 bases; junction bases outside the gene matches: 3. Germline lookup yields CDR1 LNHDA and CDR2 SQIVND (reference sequence). The CDR3 has 14 residues. In DNA form, the CDR3 reads TGTGCCAGTAGTAGGGGACAGGGTACCTACGAGCAGTACTTC. Its protein product is CASSRGQGTYEQYF. The whole variable domain, remainder taken from reference TRBV19 and TRBJ2-7, is DGGITQSPKYLFRKEGQNVTLSCEQNLNHDAMYWYRQDPGQGLRLIYYSQIVNDFQKGDIAEGYSVSREKKESFPLTVTSAQKNPTAFYLCASSRGQGTYEQYFGPGTRLTVT.

The chain uses TRBV27 and TRBJ1-5, with TRBD1 as a possible D gene (6 bases). Trimming took 3 bases from V and 6 from J, leaving 18 bases between them. The CDR3 is 16 residues long. Per the germline V gene, CDR1 is MNHEY and CDR2 is SMNVEV (reference sequence). The CDR3 here is CASSFWRQAGPQPQHF. The CDR3 bases are TGTGCCAGCAGTTTCTGGAGACAGGCAGGCCCTCAGCCCCAGCATTTT.

The V gene is TRBV15, the J gene TRBJ2-3; 8 bases match TRBD1. The CDR3 length is 14 residues. In germline, CDR1 is LNHNV, CDR2 YYDKDF (reference sequence). J was trimmed by 2 bases and V by 5 bases; bases with no gene match: 3. CDR3 in DNA: TGTGCCACCAGCCCGGGACAGGCCACAGATACGCAGTATTTT. This sequence encodes CATSPGQATDTQYF. Full variable domain (missing parts from reference TRBV15 and TRBJ2-3): DAMVIQNPRYQVTQFGKPVTLSCSQTLNHNVMYWYQQKSSQAPKLLFHYYDKDFNNEADTPDNFQSRRPNTSFCFLDIRSPGLGDTAMYLCATSPGQATDTQYFGPGTRLTVL.

V gene TRBV19 combines with J gene TRBJ2-5; the match to TRBD2 covers 11 bases. CDR1 and CDR2 from the germline V gene are LNHDA and SQIVND (reference sequence). This CDR3 comprises 18 residues. Losses at the gene ends were 0 bases for V and 1 base for J; bases not matched to a gene: 7. Here the CDR3 DNA reads TGTGCCAGTAGTATAGAGCCTTTAGCGGGGGGGCCCCAAGAGACCCAGTACTTC. This sequence encodes CASSIEPLAGGPQETQYF.